This is a list of T cell receptor beta chains from one sample in a study of T cell responses to AZD1222 COVID-19 vaccine. The method was immunoSEQ multiplex PCR; TCRdb's version includes in-frame clones alone and lacks a portion of them. The sample holds about 100,000 clones, roughly 86% seen once. The sequencing used peripheral blood, collected 28 days after the second dose of the MenACWY control vaccine. These receptors were obtained from an adult who received the MenACWY meningococcal vaccine as a control. Each CDR3 is given with its conserved first and last residue. The D gene is left open where the match is weak. Clone size is not always given. Where it is, it says once, few, many or a class for expanded clones.

v_call,clone_size,j_call,d_call,cdr3_aa,cdr3_nt
TRBV7-2,.,TRBJ1-2,.,CASSSYTTDWANYGYTF,TGTGCCAGCAGCTCCTATACAACGGACTGGGCGAACTATGGCTACACCTTC
TRBV7-2,once,TRBJ1-2,.,CASSLDTYYGYTF,TGTGCCAGCAGCCTGGACACCTACTATGGCTACACCTTC
TRBV10-3,.,TRBJ2-5,TRBD1,CAASGQGALQETQYF,TGTGCCGCCTCCGGACAGGGGGCGTTACAAGAGACCCAGTACTTC
TRBV28,.,TRBJ2-7,.,CASYRQGGAYEQYF,TGTGCCAGCTATAGGCAAGGGGGGGCCTACGAGCAGTACTTC
TRBV12-3/TRBV12-4,.,TRBJ2-1,.,CASFSGAYNEQFF,TGTGCCAGCTTTAGCGGTGCCTACAATGAGCAGTTCTTC
TRBV11-2,once,TRBJ2-3,TRBD2,CASSKHGLAGGKSTDTQYF,TGTGCCAGCAGCAAACATGGACTAGCGGGGGGCAAAAGCACAGATACGCAGTATTTT
TRBV19,.,TRBJ2-7,.,CASSIKSQGSSYEQYF,TGTGCCAGTAGTATTAAGTCCCAGGGGAGCTCCTACGAGCAGTACTTC
TRBV24-1,.,TRBJ2-1,.,CATSAEGLYVNEQFF,TGTGCCACCAGTGCAGAGGGATTATATGTAAATGAGCAGTTCTTC
TRBV19,.,TRBJ1-4,.,CASSARQGGNEKLFF,TGTGCCAGTAGTGCCCGACAAGGAGGGAATGAAAAACTGTTTTTT
TRBV19,.,TRBJ2-3,TRBD2,CASSGALAGTPSTDTQYF,TGTGCCAGTAGTGGTGCGTTAGCGGGGACCCCTAGCACAGATACGCAGTATTTT
TRBV5-1,.,TRBJ2-3,TRBD2,CASTPGQRGFFNTQYF,TGCGCCAGCACTCCGGGCCAGCGGGGCTTTTTTAATACGCAGTATTTT
TRBV6-5,.,TRBJ1-5,.,CAHTAQPQHF,TGTGCCCACACAGCACAGCCCCAGCATTTT
TRBV28,.,TRBJ2-6,.,CASSLWHSGANVLTF,TGTGCCAGCAGTTTATGGCATTCTGGGGCCAACGTCCTGACTTTC
TRBV28,.,TRBJ2-1,TRBD1,CASSGTALYNEQFF,TGTGCCAGCAGTGGGACAGCCCTCTACAATGAGCAGTTCTTC
TRBV10-2,few,TRBJ1-4,.,CASRPGPDEKLFF,TGCGCCAGCAGGCCGGGACCCGATGAAAAACTGTTTTTT
TRBV10-1,.,TRBJ1-2,TRBD1,CARRTGTDYGYTF,TGCGCCAGGCGAACCGGGACAGACTATGGCTACACCTTC
TRBV28,.,TRBJ1-5,TRBD1,CASSKIQYRGNQPQHF,TGTGCCAGCAGTAAGATACAATACAGGGGAAATCAGCCCCAGCATTTT
TRBV5-4,.,TRBJ2-7,.,CASSSQGINEQYF,TGTGCCAGCAGTTCACAGGGTATCAACGAGCAGTACTTC
TRBV6-5,.,TRBJ1-5,.,CASSPGDSNQPQHF,TGTGCCAGCAGCCCAGGGGATAGCAATCAGCCCCAGCATTTT
TRBV7-9,.,TRBJ2-7,.,CASSLSTGRSYEQYF,TGTGCCAGCAGCTTAAGCACGGGGAGATCTTACGAGCAGTACTTC
TRBV7-2,.,TRBJ2-3,.,CASSLTGGASTDTQYF,TGTGCCAGCAGCTTAACCGGGGGCGCTAGCACAGATACGCAGTATTTT